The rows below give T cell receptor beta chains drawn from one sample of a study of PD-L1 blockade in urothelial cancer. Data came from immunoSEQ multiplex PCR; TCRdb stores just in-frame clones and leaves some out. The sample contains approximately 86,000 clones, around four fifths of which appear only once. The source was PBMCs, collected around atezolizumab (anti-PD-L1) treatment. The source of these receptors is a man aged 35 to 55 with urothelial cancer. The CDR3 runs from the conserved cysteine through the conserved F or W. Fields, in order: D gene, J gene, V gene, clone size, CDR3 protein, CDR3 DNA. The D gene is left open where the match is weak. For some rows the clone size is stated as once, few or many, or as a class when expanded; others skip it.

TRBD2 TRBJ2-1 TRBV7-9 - CAIESGRALFSYNEQFF TGTGCCATAGAGAGCGGGAGGGCCCTCTTTTCCTACAATGAGCAGTTCTTC
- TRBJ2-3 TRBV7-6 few CASSTQGGHTDTQYF TGTGCCAGCAGTACCCAGGGGGGCCACACAGATACGCAGTATTTT
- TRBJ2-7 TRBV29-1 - CSVEETRASYEQYF TGCAGCGTTGAGGAAACCAGGGCGTCCTACGAGCAGTACTTC
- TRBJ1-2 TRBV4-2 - CASSQDLQANGYTF TGTGCCAGCAGCCAAGATCTTCAGGCTAATGGCTACACCTTC
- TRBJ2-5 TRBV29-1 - CSAGGETQYF TGCAGCGCCGGAGGGGAGACCCAGTACTTC
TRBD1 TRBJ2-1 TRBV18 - CASSPPWTGSEQFF TGTGCCAGCTCACCACCTTGGACAGGGTCTGAGCAGTTCTTC
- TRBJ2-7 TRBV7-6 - CASDYQGYEQYF TGTGCCAGCGACTACCAAGGCTACGAGCAGTACTTC
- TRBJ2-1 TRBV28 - CASSLLAEKQFF TGTGCCAGCAGTTTATTGGCAGAAAAGCAGTTCTTC
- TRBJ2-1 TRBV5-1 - CASSSGRLEYYEQFF TGCGCCAGCAGCTCCGGGAGACTAGAGTACTATGAGCAGTTCTTC
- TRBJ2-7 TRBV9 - CASSAGQGGWYEQYF TGTGCCAGCAGCGCCGGACAGGGAGGGTGGTACGAGCAGTACTTC
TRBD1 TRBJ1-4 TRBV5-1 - CASARDRVNEKLFF TGCGCCAGCGCCCGGGACAGGGTAAATGAAAAACTGTTTTTT
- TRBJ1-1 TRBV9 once CASSVEGLVWDTEAFF TGTGCCAGCAGCGTAGAGGGGTTGGTGTGGGACACTGAAGCTTTCTTT
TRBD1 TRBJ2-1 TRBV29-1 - CSAQLRQGAYNEQFF TGCAGCGCCCAATTAAGACAGGGGGCTTACAATGAGCAGTTCTTC
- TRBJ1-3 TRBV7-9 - CASSRLRGGGNTIYF TGTGCCAGCAGCCGATTACGGGGGGGTGGAAACACCATATATTTT
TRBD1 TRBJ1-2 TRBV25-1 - CASSAQGTGIYGYTF TGTGCCAGCAGTGCTCAAGGGACAGGGATCTATGGCTACACCTTC
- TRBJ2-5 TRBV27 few CASSFTGETQYF TGTGCCAGCAGTTTCACCGGGGAGACCCAGTACTTC